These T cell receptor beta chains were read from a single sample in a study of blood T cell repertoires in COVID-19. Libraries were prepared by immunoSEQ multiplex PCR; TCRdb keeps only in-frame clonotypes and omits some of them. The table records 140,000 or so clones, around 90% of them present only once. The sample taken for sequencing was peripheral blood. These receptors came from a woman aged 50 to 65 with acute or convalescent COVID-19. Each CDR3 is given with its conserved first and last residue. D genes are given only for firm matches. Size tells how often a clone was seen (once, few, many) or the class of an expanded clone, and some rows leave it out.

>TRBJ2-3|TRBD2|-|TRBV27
CASSEPSGVLTDTQYF
TGTGCCAGCAGTGAGCCTAGCGGGGTACTCACAGATACGCAGTATTTT
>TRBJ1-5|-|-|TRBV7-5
CARSGLSSNQPQHF
TGTGCCAGAAGTGGACTTTCAAGCAATCAGCCCCAGCATTTT
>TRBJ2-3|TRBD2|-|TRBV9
CASSVRGLAGGRTDTQYF
TGTGCCAGCAGCGTAAGGGGACTAGCGGGAGGGAGGACAGATACGCAGTATTTT
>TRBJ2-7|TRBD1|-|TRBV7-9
CASSSHRGLHEQYF
TGTGCCAGCAGCTCCCACAGGGGGCTGCACGAGCAGTACTTC
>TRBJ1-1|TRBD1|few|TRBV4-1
CASTRDRGAMNTEAFF
TGCGCCAGCACCCGAGACAGGGGGGCAATGAACACTGAAGCTTTCTTT
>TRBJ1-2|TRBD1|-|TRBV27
CASSLTRTGYGYTF
TGTGCCAGCAGTTTAACCCGGACAGGGTATGGCTACACCTTC
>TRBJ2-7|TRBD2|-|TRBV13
CASSLVSGGAYEQYF
TGTGCCAGCAGCTTAGTTAGCGGGGGGGCCTACGAGCAGTACTTC
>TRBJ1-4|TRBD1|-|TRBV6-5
CASSHGTENEKLFF
TGTGCCAGCAGTCACGGGACAGAGAATGAAAAACTGTTTTTT
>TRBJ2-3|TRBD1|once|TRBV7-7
CASSPGQGIGTDTQYF
TGTGCCAGCAGCCCGGGACAGGGGATCGGCACAGATACGCAGTATTTT
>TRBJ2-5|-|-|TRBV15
CATSPTGFQETQYF
TGTGCCACCAGCCCAACAGGTTTTCAAGAGACCCAGTACTTC
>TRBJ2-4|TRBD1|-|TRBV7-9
CASSPGTGLGADIQYF
TGTGCCAGCAGCCCCGGGACAGGGCTCGGGGCGGACATTCAGTACTTC
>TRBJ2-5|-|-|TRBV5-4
CASSRYQETQYF
TGTGCCAGCAGCCGGTACCAAGAGACCCAGTACTTC
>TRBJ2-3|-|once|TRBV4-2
CASSQGRDLGSDTQYF
TGTGCCAGCAGCCAAGGCCGGGATTTAGGGTCAGATACGCAGTATTTT
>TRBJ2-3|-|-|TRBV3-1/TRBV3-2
CASSLRDSGTDTQYF
TGTGCCAGCAGCCTCCGGGACTCTGGCACGGATACGCAGTATTTT
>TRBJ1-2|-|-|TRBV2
CASSEAQGAIYGYTF
TGTGCCAGCAGTGAAGCGCAGGGCGCAATCTATGGCTACACCTTC
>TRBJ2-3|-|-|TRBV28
CASSLRQVPTDTQYF
TGTGCCAGCAGTTTGCGACAGGTCCCCACAGATACGCAGTATTTT
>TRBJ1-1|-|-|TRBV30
CAWTFGLNTEAFF
TGTGCCTGGACCTTCGGGTTGAACACTGAAGCTTTCTTT
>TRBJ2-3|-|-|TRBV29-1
CSVEDGAPTDTQYF
TGCAGCGTTGAAGATGGGGCTCCCACAGATACGCAGTATTTT
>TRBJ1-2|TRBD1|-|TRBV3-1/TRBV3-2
CASSHRAPGQGANGYTF
TGTGCCAGCAGCCATCGAGCTCCGGGACAGGGGGCGAATGGCTACACCTTC
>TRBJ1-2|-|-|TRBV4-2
CASSQVGVPYGYTF
TGTGCCAGCAGCCAAGTCGGGGTGCCCTATGGCTACACCTTC
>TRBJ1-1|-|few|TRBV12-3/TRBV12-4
CASIFNAYSEAFF
TGTGCCAGCATCTTTAACGCATACTCTGAAGCTTTCTTT
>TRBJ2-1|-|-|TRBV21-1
CASSKGPRRPSYNEQFF
TGTGCCAGCAGCAAAGGCCCTCGGAGGCCCTCCTACAATGAGCAGTTCTTC
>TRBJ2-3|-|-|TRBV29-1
CSVSSGATSTDTQYF
TGCAGCGTTTCCTCAGGGGCCACTAGCACAGATACGCAGTATTTT
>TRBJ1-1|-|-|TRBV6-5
CASSYPEEGTEAFF
TGTGCCAGCAGTTACCCTGAAGAGGGTACTGAAGCTTTCTTT
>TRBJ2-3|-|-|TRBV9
CASSVVGAGTDTQYF
TGTGCCAGCAGCGTAGTAGGGGCGGGCACAGATACGCAGTATTTT
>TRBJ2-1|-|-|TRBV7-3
CASSLGSPSYNEQFF
TGTGCCAGCAGCCTCGGGTCACCCTCCTACAATGAGCAGTTCTTC
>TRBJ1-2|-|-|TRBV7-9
CASSSLDSPYGYTF
TGTGCCAGCAGCTCCTTAGACAGCCCCTATGGCTACACCTTC